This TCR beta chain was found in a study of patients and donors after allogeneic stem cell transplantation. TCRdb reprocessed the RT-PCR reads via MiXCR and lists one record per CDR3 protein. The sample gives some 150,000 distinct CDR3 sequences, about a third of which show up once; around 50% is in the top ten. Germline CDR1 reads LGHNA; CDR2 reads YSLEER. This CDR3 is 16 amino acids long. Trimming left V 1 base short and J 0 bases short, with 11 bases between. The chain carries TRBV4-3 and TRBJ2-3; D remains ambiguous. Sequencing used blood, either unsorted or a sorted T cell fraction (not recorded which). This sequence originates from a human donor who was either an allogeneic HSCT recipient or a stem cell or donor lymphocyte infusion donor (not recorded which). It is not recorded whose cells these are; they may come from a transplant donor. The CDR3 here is CASSQGIGQSTDTQYF. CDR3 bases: TGCGCCAGCAGCCAAGGAATAGGCCAAAGCACAGATACGCAGTATTTT.